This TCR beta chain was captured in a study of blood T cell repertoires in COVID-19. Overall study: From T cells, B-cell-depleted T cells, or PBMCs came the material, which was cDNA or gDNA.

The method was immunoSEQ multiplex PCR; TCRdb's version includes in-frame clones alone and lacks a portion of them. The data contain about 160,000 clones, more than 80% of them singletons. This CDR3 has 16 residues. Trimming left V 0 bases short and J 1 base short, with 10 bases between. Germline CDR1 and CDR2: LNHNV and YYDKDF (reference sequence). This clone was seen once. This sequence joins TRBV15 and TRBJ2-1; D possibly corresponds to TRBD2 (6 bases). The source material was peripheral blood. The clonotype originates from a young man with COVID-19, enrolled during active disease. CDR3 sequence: CATSRERDSSYNEQFF. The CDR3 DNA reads TGTGCCACCAGCAGAGAACGGGACTCATCCTACAATGAGCAGTTCTTC.